The entry that follows covers one T cell receptor beta chain sequence. Its antigen is undetermined. The data belong to a study of graft-versus-host responses after intestinal transplantation. Study at large: Recipients had transplants, and these were multivisceral, liver-intestinal, or isolated intestinal.

General observations from the study: GvH clones were identified in recipient marrow, with some first appearing in ileum or blood.

Germline CDR1 reads LNHDA; CDR2 reads SQIVND (reference sequence). J was trimmed by 8 bases and V by 7 bases; bases with no gene match: 7. The length of the CDR3 is 13 residues. Using immunoSEQ multiplex PCR, the repertoire was profiled, and TCRdb retains in-frame clones only, with some absent. The sample has 70,000 or so clones, under 90% seen once; the top ten hold roughly 0.4%. The origin of this receptor is a human donor who was the organ donor for an intestinal transplant. The chain combines TRBV19 with TRBJ2-1; 8 positions agree with TRBD2. This sample comprised unstimulated CD4+ T cells sorted from spleen or lymph node cells, obtained before transplant. Written as DNA, the CDR3 is TGTGCCAGTAAAGCGGGGGCCCGCCATGAGCAGTTCTTC. It translates to CASKAGARHEQFF.